This note documents a single T cell receptor beta chain sequence. The data stem from a study of shared T cell receptors in the human thymus. J gave up 4 bases and V 4 bases, and 5 bases lay outside the gene matches. Germline CDR1 reads SGHVS; CDR2 reads FQNEAQ. The CDR3 extends over 14 amino acids. Sequencing used immunoSEQ multiplex PCR; TCRdb keeps in-frame clones, though not all of them. The data hold approximately 660,000 clones, with over 75% observed a single time. This same sample was also taken into another study, of human thymus T cells.

The TCR was taken from a boy under two years old with a congenital heart defect. V and J are TRBV7-8 and TRBJ2-3, with 7 bases aligning to TRBD2. Sequencing was carried out using thymocytes. The CDR3 region is CASSWREGPDTQYF. Written as DNA, the CDR3 is TGTGCCAGCAGCTGGAGGGAGGGGCCAGATACGCAGTATTTT.